What follows describes a single TCR beta chain. Its antigen is undetermined. The sample comes from a study of shared clonotypes between healthy human individuals. Findings and limits, study-wide: Clonotype sharing among donors was expected to depend on sequencing depth.

This CDR3 is 14 amino acids long. Per the germline V gene, CDR1 is MNHEY and CDR2 is SVGAGI. V was pared by 0 bases and J by 6 bases, with 12 bases between. Produced via immunoSEQ multiplex PCR; TCRdb's table is partial and in-frame only. Among more than 2 million clones listed, about 95% were seen once. This chain links TRBV6-5 with TRBJ2-7; D perhaps matches TRBD1 (6 bases). This receptor was obtained from a man aged 18 to 35 in good health. The sequencing sample was made of naive CD4+ T cells sorted from blood. Noted subset: CD45RA+ positively selected. The CDR3 bases are TGTGCCAGCAGTTACTCGTTACAGGGCACCGAGCAGTACTTC. Translated, it gives CASSYSLQGTEQYF.